Sequencing of this TCR beta chain was carried out in a study of blood T cell repertoires in COVID-19. About the study: Some COVID-19 samples were acute and others convalescent; all came from the United States, Italy and Spain. The cDNA or gDNA used as material had been derived from T cells, B-cell-depleted T cells, or PBMCs.

In the authors' methods: How many nucleated cells were present was estimated from reference gene primer amplification. Assay: immunoSEQ multiplex PCR; the TCRdb copy retains only in-frame clones and omits some. V, J and clone size were drawn from that table, and D and trimming were deduced from the DNA. The table records roughly 190,000 clones, roughly 80% of them present only once. Looked up from germline, CDR1 is MNHNY and CDR2 is SVGAGI (reference sequence). This CDR3 has 15 amino acids. V lost 6 bases and J lost 5; bases outside the gene matches: 11. The origin of this receptor is a man aged 55 to 69 with acute or convalescent COVID-19. The sequencing input was peripheral blood. This chain uses TRBV6-6 with TRBJ1-1; 8 bases align to TRBD1. The CDR3 DNA reads TGTGCCAGCAGCCTAAACGGACAGGGAGTGACTGAAGCTTTCTTT. It yields the protein CASSLNGQGVTEAFF.